These 32 T cell receptor beta chains came from one sample sequenced in a study of shared T cell receptors in the human thymus. Some clones are missing from TCRdb's copy, which holds only in-frame ones; the method was immunoSEQ multiplex PCR. Among about 710,000 clones listed, approximately 89% were seen once. The same specimen was also included in a second study, on human thymus T cells.

Sequencing used thymocytes. Source of these receptors: a boy younger than two with a congenital heart defect.

This clone showed up just a few times. The chain has TRBV5-1 and TRBJ1-6; 9 bases align to TRBD1. CDR1 is SGHRS and CDR2 is YFSETQ in the germline V gene. Germline trimming cut 4 bases from V and 9 bases from J; bases unmatched to any gene: 11. This CDR3 is built from 16 residues. CDR3 in amino acids: CASSPTSGTGISPLHF. The CDR3 bases are TGCGCCAGCAGCCCCACCTCCGGGACAGGGATTTCACCCCTCCACTTT.

The V gene is TRBV27, the J gene TRBJ1-6; 7 bases are a match to TRBD1. From germline, CDR1 is MNHEY and CDR2 SMNVEV (reference sequence). The CDR3 totals 17 residues. The ends lost 6 bases at V and 0 bases at J; junction bases unmatched: 8. The CDR3 region has the DNA TGTGCCAGCAGCCAAACAGGGGCCAGCTCCTATAATTCACCCCTCCACTTT. This translates into CASSQTGASSYNSPLHF.

The V call is TRBV4-1, the J call TRBJ2-5, with TRBD2 matching over 8 bases. The trim removed 2 bases at V and 1 base at J, leaving 6 bases unmatched. The V gene's germline CDR1 is MGHRA and CDR2 YSYEKL. This CDR3 comprises 16 residues. This CDR3 is CASSQLLAVVQETQYF. The CDR3 coding sequence is TGCGCCAGCAGCCAATTACTAGCGGTGGTCCAAGAGACCCAGTACTTC.

The chain joins TRBV28 to TRBJ2-3; D unresolved. V lost 9 bases and J lost 4, with 5 bases in between. From germline, CDR1 is MDHEN and CDR2 SYDVKM. This CDR3 has 10 amino acids. CDR3 residues: CARRADTQYF. The CDR3 DNA reads TGTGCCAGAAGAGCAGATACGCAGTATTTT.

This chain links TRBV4-1 with TRBJ2-2, with D maybe TRBD1 (5 bases). V was clipped by 0 bases and J by 8 bases, with 7 bases between them. Germline V gene data show CDR1 as MGHRA and CDR2 as YSYEKL. CDR3 size: 13 residues. CDR3 amino acids: CASSQDGAGELFF. CDR3 DNA: TGCGCCAGCAGCCAAGATGGGGCTGGGGAGCTGTTTTTT.

This clone has more than one count but fewer than ten. The J gene is TRBJ1-1, the V gene TRBV5-8; 8 bases are shared with TRBD1. The V segment lost 3 bases and the J segment 2 bases; nucleotides outside the gene matches: 3. The CDR3 spans 14 residues. Looked up from germline, CDR1 is SGHTS and CDR2 is YDEGEE. The DNA for the CDR3 is TGTGCCAGCAGCTGGACAGGGCGAAACACTGAAGCTTTCTTT. Its protein is CASSWTGRNTEAFF. The full variable domain, completed using reference TRBV5-8 and TRBJ1-1, is EAGVTQSPTHLIKTRGQQATLRCSPISGHTSVYWYQQALGLGLQFLLWYDEGEERNRGNFPPRFSGRQFPNYSSELNVNALELEDSALYLCASSWTGRNTEAFFGQGTRLTVV.

This rearrangement joins TRBV9 to TRBJ1-4; TRBD1 is a possible D gene (5 bases). V was trimmed by 2 bases and J by 10 bases, leaving 12 bases between them. The CDR3 has 13 residues. From germline, CDR1 is SGDLS and CDR2 YYNGEE. The CDR3 loop reads CASSVQGHGKLFF. CDR3 bases: TGTGCCAGCAGCGTCCAGGGCCATGGAAAACTGTTTTTT.

The rearrangement links TRBV7-2 to TRBJ1-1; D ambiguous. The CDR3 totals 12 residues. Germline CDR1 is SGHTA and CDR2 is FQGNSA. Trimming shortened V by 5 bases and J by 3 bases, and 7 bases separated the two germline ends. CDR3 sequence (DNA): TGTGCCAGCAGCCCCCGGGACACTGAAGCTTTCTTT. As protein: CASSPRDTEAFF.

The CDR3 loop reads CASSPGTGGNEQFF. CDR3 bases: TGTGCCAGCAGCCCCGGGACAGGGGGCAATGAGCAGTTCTTC. V usage is TRBV7-9 and J usage is TRBJ2-1, with TRBD1 identical over 11 bases. This CDR3 spans 14 amino acids. CDR1 is SEHNR and CDR2 is FQNEAQ in the germline V gene (reference sequence). Trimming at V came to 5 bases and at J to 6 bases, leaving 3 bases not matched to a gene.

With regard to this clone: The junction departs from the called germline gene at one end, perhaps through a read error. The gene calls are TRBV29-1 and TRBJ2-7; TRBD2 might be the D (5 bases). The CDR3 contains 12 residues. Looked up from germline, CDR1 is SQVTM and CDR2 is ANQGSEA. In DNA, the CDR3 is TGCAGCGTTGAGGCTAGCTCCCACGAGCAGTACTTC. Amino acid sequence: CSVEASSHEQYF.

Only one count was recorded for this clone. The rearrangement links TRBV28 to TRBJ1-2; 8 bases align to TRBD1. J was trimmed by 4 bases and V by 7 bases; bases with no gene match: 11. There are 15 residues in the CDR3. Germline CDR1 is MDHEN and CDR2 is SYDVKM. The CDR3 protein is CASKWTGRFPYGYTF. The CDR3 DNA reads as TGTGCCAGCAAGTGGACAGGGAGATTTCCCTATGGCTACACCTTC.

This chain uses TRBV6-5 with TRBJ1-2; tentative D call: TRBD1 (6 bases). The CDR3 spans 13 residues. V gave up 6 bases and J gave up 8 bases, with 16 bases separating them. Germline V gene data show CDR1 as MNHEY and CDR2 as SVGAGI. CDR3 nucleotide sequence: TGTGCCAGCAGAGAGGCAGGGGTGGGAGGCTACACCTTC. Amino acids: CASREAGVGGYTF.

This clone has a handful of counts. The chain uses TRBV5-6 and TRBJ2-7; TRBD1 matches at 10 bases. The J segment lost 3 bases and the V segment lost 4 bases, leaving 7 bases of the junction unmatched. Germline CDR1 reads SGHDT; CDR2 reads YYEEEE. CDR3 size: 15 residues. Written as DNA, the CDR3 is TGTGCCAGCAGCGCCGACAGGGGGCGCTTCTACGAGCAGTACTTC. This gives the protein CASSADRGRFYEQYF.

The genes are TRBV5-6 and TRBJ2-5, with D possibly TRBD1 on 6 matching bases. This CDR3 has 13 residues. Germline V CDR1 and CDR2: SGHDT, YYEEEE. V was cut by 4 bases and J by 5 bases, with 12 bases left in between. This chain's CDR3 is CASSPTGTETQYF. CDR3 nucleotide sequence: TGTGCCAGCAGCCCTACAGGGACGGAGACCCAGTACTTC.

This clone was counted a single time. The genes are TRBV9 and TRBJ1-2, with D unresolved. The germline V gene has CDR1 SGDLS and CDR2 YYNGEE. CDR3 length: 14 residues. Trimming pared 0 bases from V and 2 bases from J, leaving 8 bases between. The CDR3 region has the DNA TGTGCCAGCAGCGTAGAACGCGGGAACTATGGCTACACCTTC. It encodes CASSVERGNYGYTF.

This chain connects TRBV4-3 to TRBJ2-3, with D uncertain. Looked up from germline, CDR1 is LGHNA and CDR2 is YSLEER. CDR3 length: 13 residues. Trimming removed 4 bases at V and 7 bases at J, with 12 bases between. The CDR3 protein is CASSPKRPYTQYF. The CDR3 region has the DNA TGCGCCAGCAGCCCTAAACGCCCCTATACGCAGTATTTT.

The chain links TRBV15 to TRBJ2-7; 10 bases match TRBD2. The length of the CDR3 is 17 residues. Looked up from germline, CDR1 is LNHNV and CDR2 is YYDKDF (reference sequence). The V and J ends lost 4 bases and 2 bases, in that order; junction bases with no gene match: 11. The DNA of the CDR3 is TGTGCCACCAGCAAAGTGACAGGACTAGCGGATGCCTACGAGCAGTACTTC. Amino acids: CATSKVTGLADAYEQYF. The full variable domain, its missing parts supplied by reference TRBV15 and TRBJ2-7, is DAMVIQNPRYQVTQFGKPVTLSCSQTLNHNVMYWYQQKSSQAPKLLFHYYDKDFNNEADTPDNFQSRRPNTSFCFLDIRSPGLGDTAMYLCATSKVTGLADAYEQYFGPGTRLTVT.

A word on this clone: The same CDR3 can be traced to other DNA sequences in this sample. V gene TRBV5-1 combines with J gene TRBJ2-2; 8 nucleotides agree with TRBD1. The CDR3 contains 18 residues. Trimming took 0 bases from V and 0 from J; bases not matched to a gene: 7. The V gene's germline CDR1 is SGHRS and CDR2 YFSETQ. The CDR3: CASSLASGGLANTGELFF. DNA for the CDR3: TGCGCCAGCAGCTTGGCCTCAGGGGGCCTCGCGAACACCGGGGAGCTGTTTTTT.

This rearrangement joins TRBV28 to TRBJ2-7, with TRBD2 identical over 10 bases. Germline V gene data show CDR1 as MDHEN and CDR2 as SYDVKM. This CDR3 contains 14 residues. V trimming: 8 bases; J trimming: 4 bases; junction bases outside the gene matches: 8. CDR3 loop: CASFAGTSAYEQYF. The CDR3 DNA sequence: TGTGCCAGCTTTGCCGGGACTAGCGCTTACGAGCAGTACTTC.

This chain connects TRBV27 to TRBJ1-6; D is possibly TRBD1 (5 bases). The CDR3 totals 17 residues. Trimming cost V 5 bases and J 6 bases, with 20 bases left between them. Looked up from germline, CDR1 is MNHEY and CDR2 is SMNVEV (reference sequence). This CDR3 is CASSTSDRRDLNSPLHF. CDR3 sequence (DNA): TGTGCCAGCAGTACTTCCGACAGACGCGATCTTAATTCACCCCTCCACTTT.

The gene calls are TRBV28 and TRBJ2-3; tentative D call: TRBD2 (5 bases). The ends were cut back, 6 bases at V and 1 base at J, with 11 bases in the middle. CDR3 length equals 14 residues. The germline V gene encodes CDR1 MDHEN and CDR2 SYDVKM. CDR3 in amino acids: CASRREWGTDTQYF. Written as DNA, the CDR3 is TGTGCCAGCAGAAGGGAGTGGGGCACAGATACGCAGTATTTT.

The chain uses TRBV11-2 and TRBJ1-3, with 10 bases aligning to TRBD1. CDR1 is SGHAT, CDR2 FQNNGV, per germline. With V trimmed by 6 bases and J by 0 bases, 8 bases remained unmatched. The CDR3 contains 17 residues. CDR3 in DNA: TGTGCCAGCAGAACCGGGACAGGGGCCCACTCTGGAAACACCATATATTTT. Its protein product is CASRTGTGAHSGNTIYF.

This chain uses TRBV7-2 with TRBJ1-2; no clear D gene. The V end lost 6 bases, the J end lost 5 bases, and 7 bases lay between the germline ends. CDR1 SGHTA and CDR2 FQGNSA come from the germline V gene. The CDR3 consists of 11 residues. The CDR3 DNA reads TGTGCCAGCAGGCAAGCTTATGGCTACACCTTC. Residues: CASRQAYGYTF.

This clone was counted once. The V gene is TRBV4-1, the J gene TRBJ1-5; D is undetermined. Germline V lookup: CDR1 MGHRA, CDR2 YSYEKL. This CDR3 is 15 amino acids long. Trimming removed 3 bases at V and 4 bases at J, with 13 bases between. The CDR3 protein is CASSQGEMLNQPQHF. The CDR3 nucleotides read TGCGCCAGCAGCCAGGGCGAGATGCTTAATCAGCCCCAGCATTTT.

The chain has TRBV20-1 and TRBJ2-3, with unresolved D. V was pared by 5 bases and J by 13 bases, with 13 bases between. This CDR3 is built from 10 residues. Germline loops: CDR1 DFQATT, CDR2 SNEGSKA (reference sequence). CDR3 region: CSAFSLREYF. In nucleotides, the CDR3 is TGCAGTGCTTTCTCCCTACGGGAGTATTTT.

This chain links TRBV30 with TRBJ2-5, with 9 bases aligning to TRBD1. This CDR3 has 13 amino acids. The germline V gene has CDR1 GTSNPN and CDR2 SVGIG (reference sequence). V shed 3 bases, J shed 4 bases, and the junction held 3 bases outside the gene matches. The DNA of the CDR3 is TGTGCCTGGAGGGGACAGGGACGAGAGACCCAGTACTTC. Protein: CAWRGQGRETQYF.

The V call is TRBV9, the J call TRBJ2-1; TRBD2 matches at 8 bases. Looked up from germline, CDR1 is SGDLS and CDR2 is YYNGEE. The length of the CDR3 is 15 residues. Unmatched junction bases numbered 2, after V lost 3 bases and J lost 0 bases. The CDR3: CASSGSGISYNEQFF. The CDR3 DNA follows: TGTGCCAGCAGCGGTAGCGGGATCTCCTACAATGAGCAGTTCTTC.

The rearrangement uses TRBV27 and TRBJ1-2, with 9 bases lining up with TRBD1. Looked up from germline, CDR1 is MNHEY and CDR2 is SMNVEV (reference sequence). Trimming removed 8 bases from V and 4 bases from J; junction bases left unmatched: 2. This CDR3 spans 12 amino acids. The CDR3 spells CASADRGYGYTF. CDR3 DNA: TGTGCCAGCGCGGACAGGGGCTATGGCTACACCTTC.

This chain connects TRBV28 to TRBJ2-1, with no clear D. Germline-derived CDR1 and CDR2 are MDHEN and SYDVKM. V was pared by 5 bases and J by 6 bases, with 11 bases between. The CDR3 consists of 13 residues. The CDR3 spells CASSPESLNEQFF. The CDR3 bases are TGTGCCAGCAGTCCTGAGTCTCTCAATGAGCAGTTCTTC.

This clone was counted a few times. CDR3 nucleotides: TGTGCCAGCAGCCAACGAGAGGCTAGCGGGAGTAGCCCTCGGTACGAGCAGTACTTC. Amino acid sequence: CASSQREASGSSPRYEQYF. The V call is TRBV14, the J call TRBJ2-7; 10 positions match TRBD2. The CDR3 is made up of 19 amino acids. J lost 4 bases, V lost 2 bases, and 17 bases had no gene match. Germline CDR1 SGHDN, CDR2 FVKESK.

The chain is built from TRBV5-1 and TRBJ1-3; TRBD1 agrees at 10 bases. The CDR3 length is 17 residues. Trimming cost V 0 bases and J 0 bases; bases outside gene matches: 3. CDR1 and CDR2 from the germline V gene are SGHRS and YFSETQ. The CDR3 reads CASSLAGQGDSGNTIYF. The CDR3, as DNA: TGCGCCAGCAGCTTGGCTGGACAGGGGGACTCTGGAAACACCATATATTTT.

The chain employs TRBV19 and TRBJ2-7; 11 positions match TRBD2. From germline, CDR1 is LNHDA and CDR2 SQIVND (reference sequence). Trimming cost V 0 bases and J 5 bases; bases outside gene matches: 6. The CDR3 has 16 residues. CDR3 residues: CASSIDLTSGNHEQYF. The CDR3 nucleotides are TGTGCCAGTAGTATAGATCTGACTAGCGGGAACCACGAGCAGTACTTC.